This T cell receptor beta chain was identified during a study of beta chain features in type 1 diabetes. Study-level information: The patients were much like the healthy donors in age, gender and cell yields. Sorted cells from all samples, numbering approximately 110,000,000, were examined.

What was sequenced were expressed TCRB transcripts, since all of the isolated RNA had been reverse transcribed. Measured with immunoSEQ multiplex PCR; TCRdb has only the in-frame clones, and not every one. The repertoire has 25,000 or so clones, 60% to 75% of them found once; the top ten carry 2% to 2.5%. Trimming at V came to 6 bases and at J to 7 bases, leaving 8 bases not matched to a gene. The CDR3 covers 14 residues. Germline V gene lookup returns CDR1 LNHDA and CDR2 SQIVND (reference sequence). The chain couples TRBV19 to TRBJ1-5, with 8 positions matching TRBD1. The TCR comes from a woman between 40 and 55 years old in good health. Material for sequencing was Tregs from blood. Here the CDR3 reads CASSRTGSEQPQHF. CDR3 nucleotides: TGTGCCAGTAGCAGGACAGGGTCGGAGCAGCCCCAGCATTTT.